This T cell receptor beta chain was retrieved from a study of blood T cell repertoires in COVID-19. This clone was seen only a few times. Participant age was 18 to 89 years, and participants resided in 24 US areas. The assay was immunoSEQ multiplex PCR, and TCRdb's table has in-frame clones only and misses some. The sample records about 220,000 clones, approximately 83% being singletons. The receptor's source is a woman aged 55-69 years who had recovered from COVID-19. Source material: PBMCs or T cells enriched from blood (not recorded which).

CDR3 DNA sequence: TGTGCCAGCAGTGTACAGGGTAGCCAGCCCCAGCATTTT. The encoded protein is CASSVQGSQPQHF. The V and J genes are TRBV27 and TRBJ1-5; D is possibly TRBD1 (6 bases). CDR1 is MNHEY, CDR2 SMNVEV, per germline (reference sequence). CDR3 size: 13 residues. Trimming cost V 5 bases and J 7 bases, with 12 bases left between them.